The T cell receptor beta chain described here comes from a study of preoperative IRX-2 immunotherapy in early breast cancer. Assay used: immunoSEQ multiplex PCR; TCRdb lists only in-frame clones, some missing. The repertoire includes 25,000 or so clones, approximately 92% of them detected once, and roughly 9% sits in the top ten. This clone was seen only once. The junction had 6 bases not matched to a gene; V was cut back by 3 bases and J by 3 bases. The CDR3 runs 15 residues. Germline assignment: CDR1 LNHDA and CDR2 SQIVND (reference sequence). Stated treatment: preoperative locoregional IRX-2 cytokine immunotherapy. Preoperative locoregional IRX-2 cytokine immunotherapy was tested in the phase Ib source study.

The J gene is TRBJ2-7, the V gene TRBV19; 9 bases fit TRBD2. This sequence originates from a human donor with breast cancer. The specimen comprised tumor tissue, sampled after IRX-2 immunotherapy. The CDR3 region has the DNA TGTGCCAGTAGTATCGTTGGTAGCGGGAGCTACGAGCAGTACTTC. It translates to CASSIVGSGSYEQYF. The full variable domain, its missing parts supplied by reference TRBV19 and TRBJ2-7, is DGGITQSPKYLFRKEGQNVTLSCEQNLNHDAMYWYRQDPGQGLRLIYYSQIVNDFQKGDIAEGYSVSREKKESFPLTVTSAQKNPTAFYLCASSIVGSGSYEQYFGPGTRLTVT.